These 5 T cell receptor beta chains came from one sample sequenced in a study of T cell repertoires in cytomegalovirus infection. TCRdb recomputed calls from the reads with MiXCR, one row per CDR3 protein. Counted here are hundreds of thousands of distinct CDR3 sequences, roughly 30% occurring once; the ten biggest clones make up 15% to 20%. No antigen has been assigned to these receptors. The input for sequencing was cultured PBMCs, taken from culture after CMV antigen stimulation. The receptors were sampled from a human donor in good health (CMV status not recorded). Some clones in this sample may be carry-over from other donors' samples.

The chain couples TRBV29-1 to TRBJ2-7, with D perhaps matching TRBD1 (6 bases). This CDR3 is 12 amino acids long. V was cut by 4 bases and J by 4 bases, with 11 bases left in between. Germline V lookup: CDR1 SQVTM, CDR2 ANQGSEA. The DNA of the CDR3 is TGCAGCGTTGGCAGGGGAGAATACGAGCAGTACTTC. Encoded protein: CSVGRGEYEQYF.

This rearrangement joins TRBV7-6 to TRBJ2-7; possible D gene TRBD2, 5 bases. This CDR3 is built from 13 residues. V was pared by 1 base and J by 5 bases, with 9 bases between. The germline CDR1 and CDR2 sequences are SGHVS and FNYEAQ. CDR3 sequence reads: CASSLERGHEQYF. DNA for the CDR3: TGTGCCAGCAGCTTAGAACGGGGTCACGAGCAGTACTTC.

This clonotype was found a few times. The V and J genes are TRBV7-2 and TRBJ2-1; no reliable D call. The germline V and J ends were trimmed by 8 bases and 14 bases, with 7 bases remaining between them. CDR3 length: 8 residues. The V gene's germline CDR1 is SGHTA and CDR2 FQGNSA. Here the CDR3 DNA reads TGTGCCAGCCCTGGGGAGTTCTTC. Translation gives CASPGEFF. The full variable domain, with the rest looked up from reference TRBV7-2 and TRBJ2-1, is GAGVSQSPSNKVTEKGKDVELRCDPISGHTALYWYRQSLGQGLEFLIYFQGNSAPDKSGLPSDRFSAERTGGSVSTLTIQRTQQEDSAVYLCASPGEFFGPGTRLTVL.

The V and J genes are TRBV10-3 and TRBJ2-3; D tentatively fits TRBD1 or TRBD2 (6 bases each). This CDR3 spans 16 amino acids. CDR1 is ENHRY and CDR2 is SYGVKD in the germline V gene. V gave up 6 bases and J gave up 0 bases, with 16 bases separating them. The CDR3: CAISPDTGASTDTQYF. The CDR3 bases are TGTGCCATCAGCCCCGATACGGGGGCGAGCACAGATACGCAGTATTTT.

The chain is built from TRBV12-3 or TRBV12-4 and TRBJ1-5; no clear D. Between the trimmed V and J ends, which lost 3 bases and 1 base, there was a span of 10 bases. CDR3 length: 15 amino acids. Written as DNA, the CDR3 is TGTGCCAGCAGTTTGAGTATCGACAGCAATCAGCCCCAGCATTTT. The encoded protein is CASSLSIDSNQPQHF.